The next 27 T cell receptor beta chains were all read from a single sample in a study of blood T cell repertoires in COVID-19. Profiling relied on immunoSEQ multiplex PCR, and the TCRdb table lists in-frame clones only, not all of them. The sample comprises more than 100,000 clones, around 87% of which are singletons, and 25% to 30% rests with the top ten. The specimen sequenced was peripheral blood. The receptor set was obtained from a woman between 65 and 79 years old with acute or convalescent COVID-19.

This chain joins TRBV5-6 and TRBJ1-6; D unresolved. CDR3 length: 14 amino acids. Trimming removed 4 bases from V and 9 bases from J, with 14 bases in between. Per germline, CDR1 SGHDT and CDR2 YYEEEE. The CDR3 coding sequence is TGTGCCAGCAGCACTACCTGGGAGACTTCACCCCTCCACTTT. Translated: CASSTTWETSPLHF.

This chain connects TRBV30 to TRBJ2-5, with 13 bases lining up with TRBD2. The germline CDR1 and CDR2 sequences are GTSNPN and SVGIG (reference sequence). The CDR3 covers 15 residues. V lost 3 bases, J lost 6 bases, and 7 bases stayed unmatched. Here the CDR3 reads CAWRTTSGGAKTQYF. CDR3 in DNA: TGTGCCTGGAGGACAACTAGCGGGGGGGCGAAGACCCAGTACTTC.

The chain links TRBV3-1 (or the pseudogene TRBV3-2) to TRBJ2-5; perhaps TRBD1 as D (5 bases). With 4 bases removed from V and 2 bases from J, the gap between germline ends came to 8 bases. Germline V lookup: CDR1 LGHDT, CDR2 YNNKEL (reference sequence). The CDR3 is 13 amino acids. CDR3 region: CASSRPGQETQYF. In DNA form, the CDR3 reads TGTGCCAGCAGCCGCCCAGGGCAAGAGACCCAGTACTTC.

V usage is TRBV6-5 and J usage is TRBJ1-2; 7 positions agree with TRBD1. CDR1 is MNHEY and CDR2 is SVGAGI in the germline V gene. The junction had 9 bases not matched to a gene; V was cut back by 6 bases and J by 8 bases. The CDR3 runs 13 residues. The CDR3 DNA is TGTGCCAGCAGCCGCGACAGGGCGGGGGGCTACACCTTC. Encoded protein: CASSRDRAGGYTF.

The CDR3: CASSGTSGGQETQYF. DNA for the CDR3: TGTGCCAGCAGCGGCACTAGCGGGGGTCAAGAGACCCAGTACTTC. The chain is built from TRBV9 and TRBJ2-5; 11 bases align to TRBD2. J was trimmed by 2 bases and V by 3 bases; bases with no gene match: 3. Germline loops: CDR1 SGDLS, CDR2 YYNGEE. This CDR3 contains 15 residues.

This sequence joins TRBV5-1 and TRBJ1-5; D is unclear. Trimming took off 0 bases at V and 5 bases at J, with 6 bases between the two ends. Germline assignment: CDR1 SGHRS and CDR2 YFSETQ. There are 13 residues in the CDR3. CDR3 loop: CASSLVPDQPQHF. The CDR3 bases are TGCGCCAGCAGCTTGGTACCAGATCAGCCCCAGCATTTT.

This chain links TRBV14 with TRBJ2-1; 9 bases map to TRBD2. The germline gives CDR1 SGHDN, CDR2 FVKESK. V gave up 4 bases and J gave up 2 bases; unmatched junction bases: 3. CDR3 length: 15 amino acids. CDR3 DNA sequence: TGTGCCAGCAGCCCGCGGGGGGGGGCCTACAATGAGCAGTTCTTC. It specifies CASSPRGGAYNEQFF. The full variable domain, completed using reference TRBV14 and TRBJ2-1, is EAGVTQFPSHSVIEKGQTVTLRCDPISGHDNLYWYRRVMGKEIKFLLHFVKESKQDESGMPNNRFLAERTGGTYSTLKVQPAELEDSGVYFCASSPRGGAYNEQFFGPGTRLTVL.

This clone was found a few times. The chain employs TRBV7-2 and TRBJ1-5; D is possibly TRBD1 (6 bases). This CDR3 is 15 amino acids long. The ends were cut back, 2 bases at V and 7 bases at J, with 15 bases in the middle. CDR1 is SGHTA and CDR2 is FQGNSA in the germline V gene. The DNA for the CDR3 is TGTGCCAGCAGCTTATTATCGGGGGGCCAGCAGCCCCAGCATTTT. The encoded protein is CASSLLSGGQQPQHF.

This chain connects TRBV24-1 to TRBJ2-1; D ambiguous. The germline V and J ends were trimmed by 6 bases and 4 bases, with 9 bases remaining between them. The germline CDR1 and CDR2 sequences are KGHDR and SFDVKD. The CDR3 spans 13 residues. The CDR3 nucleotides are TGTGCCACCAGTAGCCCGGTTTACAATGAGCAGTTCTTC. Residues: CATSSPVYNEQFF.

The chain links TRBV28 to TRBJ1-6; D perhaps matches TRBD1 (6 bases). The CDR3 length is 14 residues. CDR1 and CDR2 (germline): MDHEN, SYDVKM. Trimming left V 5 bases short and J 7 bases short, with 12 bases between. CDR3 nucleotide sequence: TGTGCCAGCAGTAACAGGGTAGTAAATTCACCCCTCCACTTT. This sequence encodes CASSNRVVNSPLHF.

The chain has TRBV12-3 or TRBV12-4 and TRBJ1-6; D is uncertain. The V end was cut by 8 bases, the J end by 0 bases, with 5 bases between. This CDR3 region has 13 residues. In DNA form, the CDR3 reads TGTGCCAGCGGGAGCTCCTATAATTCACCCCTCCACTTT. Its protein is CASGSSYNSPLHF.

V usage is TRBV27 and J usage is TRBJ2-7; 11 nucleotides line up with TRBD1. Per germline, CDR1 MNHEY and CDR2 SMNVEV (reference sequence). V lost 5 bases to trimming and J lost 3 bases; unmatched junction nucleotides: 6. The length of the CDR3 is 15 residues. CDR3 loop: CASSLRTGGHYEQYF. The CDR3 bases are TGTGCCAGCAGTCTCCGGACAGGGGGCCACTACGAGCAGTACTTC.

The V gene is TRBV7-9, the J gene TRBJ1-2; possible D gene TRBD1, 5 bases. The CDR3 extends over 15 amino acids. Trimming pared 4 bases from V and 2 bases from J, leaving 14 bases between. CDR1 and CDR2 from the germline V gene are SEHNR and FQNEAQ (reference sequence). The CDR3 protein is CASSSLRGPNYGYTF. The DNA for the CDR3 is TGTGCCAGCAGCTCATTAAGGGGCCCCAACTATGGCTACACCTTC. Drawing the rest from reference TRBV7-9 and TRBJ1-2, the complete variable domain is DTGVSQNPRHKITKRGQNVTFRCDPISEHNRLYWYRQTLGQGPEFLTYFQNEAQLEKSRLLSDRFSAERPKGSFSTLEIQRTEQGDSAMYLCASSSLRGPNYGYTFGSGTRLTVV.

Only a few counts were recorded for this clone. CDR3 DNA: TGTGCCAGCAGTCTTAATTCCGGGACAAGGGATGAAGCTTTCTTT. The encoded protein is CASSLNSGTRDEAFF. V gene TRBV6-5 combines with J gene TRBJ1-1, with a tentative D call TRBD1 (6 bases). Germline assignment: CDR1 MNHEY and CDR2 SVGAGI. The CDR3 spans 15 residues. The V and J ends lost 5 bases and 7 bases respectively, with 20 bases between them.

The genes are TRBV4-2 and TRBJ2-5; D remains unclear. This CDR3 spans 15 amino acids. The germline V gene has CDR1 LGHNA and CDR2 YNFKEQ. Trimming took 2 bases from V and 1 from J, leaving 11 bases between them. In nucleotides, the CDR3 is TGTGCCAGCAGCCAACCCCAATCGGGCCAAGAGACCCAGTACTTC. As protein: CASSQPQSGQETQYF.

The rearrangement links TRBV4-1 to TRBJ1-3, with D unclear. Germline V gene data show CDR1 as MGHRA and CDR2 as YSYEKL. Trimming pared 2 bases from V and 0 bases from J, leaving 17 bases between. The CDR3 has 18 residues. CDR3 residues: CASSQLPGVRLSGNTIYF. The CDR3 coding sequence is TGCGCCAGCAGCCAACTACCCGGTGTCAGGCTCTCTGGAAACACCATATATTTT.

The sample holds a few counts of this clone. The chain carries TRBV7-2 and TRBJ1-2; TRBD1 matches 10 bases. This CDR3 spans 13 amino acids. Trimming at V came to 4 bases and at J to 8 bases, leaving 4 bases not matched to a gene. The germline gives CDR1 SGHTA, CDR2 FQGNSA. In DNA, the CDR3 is TGTGCCAGCAGCTCGACAGGGGGCAAAGGCTACACCTTC. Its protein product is CASSSTGGKGYTF. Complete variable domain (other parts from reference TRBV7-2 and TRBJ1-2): GAGVSQSPSNKVTEKGKDVELRCDPISGHTALYWYRQSLGQGLEFLIYFQGNSAPDKSGLPSDRFSAERTGGSVSTLTIQRTQQEDSAVYLCASSSTGGKGYTFGSGTRLTVV.

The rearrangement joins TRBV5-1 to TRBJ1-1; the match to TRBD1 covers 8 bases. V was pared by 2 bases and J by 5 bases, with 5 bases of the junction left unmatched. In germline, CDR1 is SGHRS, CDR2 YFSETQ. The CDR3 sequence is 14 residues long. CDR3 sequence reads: CASSFTGGETEAFF. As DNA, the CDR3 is TGCGCCAGCAGCTTTACAGGGGGAGAGACTGAAGCTTTCTTT.

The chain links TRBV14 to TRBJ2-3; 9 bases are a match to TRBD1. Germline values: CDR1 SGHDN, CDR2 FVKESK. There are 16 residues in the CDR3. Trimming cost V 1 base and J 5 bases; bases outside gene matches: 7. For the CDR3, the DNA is TGTGCCAGCAGCCAAGGGACAGGGGCGATTCGAGATACGCAGTATTTT. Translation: CASSQGTGAIRDTQYF. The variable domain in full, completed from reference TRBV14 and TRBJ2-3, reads EAGVTQFPSHSVIEKGQTVTLRCDPISGHDNLYWYRRVMGKEIKFLLHFVKESKQDESGMPNNRFLAERTGGTYSTLKVQPAELEDSGVYFCASSQGTGAIRDTQYFGPGTRLTVL.

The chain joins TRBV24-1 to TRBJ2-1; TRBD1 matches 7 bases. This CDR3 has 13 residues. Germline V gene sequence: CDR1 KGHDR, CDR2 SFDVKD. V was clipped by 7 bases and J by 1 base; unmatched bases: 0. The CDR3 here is CATRQGSYNEQFF. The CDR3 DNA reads TGTGCCACCAGACAGGGGTCCTACAATGAGCAGTTCTTC.

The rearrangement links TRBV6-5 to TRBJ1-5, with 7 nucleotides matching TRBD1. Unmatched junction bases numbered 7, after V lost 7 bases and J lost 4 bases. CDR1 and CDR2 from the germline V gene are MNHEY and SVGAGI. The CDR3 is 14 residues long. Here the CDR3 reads CASTIGTVNQPQHF. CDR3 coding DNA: TGTGCCAGCACCATAGGGACAGTTAATCAGCCCCAGCATTTT.

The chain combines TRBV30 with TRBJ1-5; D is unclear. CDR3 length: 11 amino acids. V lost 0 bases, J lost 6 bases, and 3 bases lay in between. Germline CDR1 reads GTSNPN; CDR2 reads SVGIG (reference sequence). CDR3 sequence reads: CAWSVAQPQHF. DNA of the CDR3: TGTGCCTGGAGTGTAGCTCAGCCCCAGCATTTT.

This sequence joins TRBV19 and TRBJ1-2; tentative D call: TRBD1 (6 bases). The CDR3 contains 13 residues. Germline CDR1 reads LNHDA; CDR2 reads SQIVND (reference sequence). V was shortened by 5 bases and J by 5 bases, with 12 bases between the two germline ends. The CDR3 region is CASSEGVVYGYTF. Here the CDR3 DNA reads TGTGCCAGTAGTGAGGGGGTTGTATATGGCTACACCTTC.

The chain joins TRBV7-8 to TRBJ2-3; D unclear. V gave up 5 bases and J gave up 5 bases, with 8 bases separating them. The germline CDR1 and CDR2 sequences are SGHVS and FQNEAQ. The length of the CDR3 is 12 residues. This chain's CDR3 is CASSPTRDTQYF. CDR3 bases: TGTGCCAGCAGCCCAACTCGAGATACGCAGTATTTT.

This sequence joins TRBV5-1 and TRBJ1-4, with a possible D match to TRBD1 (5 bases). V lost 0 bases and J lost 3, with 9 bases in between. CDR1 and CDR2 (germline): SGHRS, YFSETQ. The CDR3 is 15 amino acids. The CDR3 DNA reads TGCGCCAGCAGCTTGGAGGCAGGGCCTAATGAAAAACTGTTTTTT. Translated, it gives CASSLEAGPNEKLFF.

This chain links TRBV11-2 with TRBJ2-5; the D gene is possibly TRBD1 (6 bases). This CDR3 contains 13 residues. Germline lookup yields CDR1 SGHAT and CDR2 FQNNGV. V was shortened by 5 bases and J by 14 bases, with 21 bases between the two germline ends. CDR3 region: CASSPEDSFFNYF. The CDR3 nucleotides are TGTGCCAGCAGCCCAGAGGACAGTTTCTTTAACTACTTC.

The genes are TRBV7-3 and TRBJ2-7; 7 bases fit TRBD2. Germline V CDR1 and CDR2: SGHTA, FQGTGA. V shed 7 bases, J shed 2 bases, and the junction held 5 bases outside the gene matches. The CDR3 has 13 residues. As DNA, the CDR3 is TGTGCCAGCATTGCGGCGGGGGCCTACGAGCAGTACTTC. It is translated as CASIAAGAYEQYF.